Shown below are 22 T cell receptor beta chains from a single sample sequenced in a study of control samples from healthy donors and cancer patients. TCRdb keeps only in-frame clones here, not all; method: immunoSEQ multiplex PCR. The profile shows tens of thousands of clones, roughly nine tenths of them singletons. Sequencing was performed on blood. The source is a woman in her late teens or twenties in good health.

J is TRBJ2-1 and V is TRBV14, with 8 bases aligning to TRBD1. The CDR3 contains 16 residues. CDR1 and CDR2 from the germline V gene are SGHDN and FVKESK. With V trimmed by 2 bases and J by 8 bases, 11 bases remained unmatched. In nucleotides, the CDR3 is TGTGCCAGCAGCCAACCATCCCGGACAGGGTGGGATGAGCAGTTCTTC. This translates into CASSQPSRTGWDEQFF.

This clone was observed a few times. The rearrangement joins TRBV2 to TRBJ2-7, with D possibly TRBD1 on 6 matching bases. CDR1 and CDR2 (germline): SNHLY, FYNNEI. Between the trimmed V and J ends, which lost 8 bases and 5 bases, there was a span of 16 bases. CDR3 size: 13 residues. CDR3 nucleotides: TGTGCCAGCGATGGGACCAGGGGAGACGAGCAGTACTTC. This codes for CASDGTRGDEQYF.

The chain combines TRBV4-1 with TRBJ1-1, with 8 bases aligning to TRBD1. V lost 0 bases to trimming and J lost 10 bases; unmatched junction nucleotides: 13. CDR3 length: 16 residues. Germline V CDR1 and CDR2: MGHRA, YSYEKL. The CDR3 nucleotides are TGCGCCAGCAGCCAAGAAACCAGGGGGCGGGTTTCCGGAGCTTTCTTT. Translated: CASSQETRGRVSGAFF.

The chain is built from TRBV5-4 and TRBJ2-7; D gene ambiguous. Germline-derived CDR1 and CDR2 are SGHNT and YYREEE (reference sequence). V was clipped by 1 base and J by 6 bases, with 8 bases between them. The CDR3 runs 12 residues. The CDR3 sequence: CASSLNNLEQYF. CDR3 DNA sequence: TGTGCCAGCAGCTTGAATAACCTCGAGCAGTACTTC. Full variable domain (missing parts from reference TRBV5-4 and TRBJ2-7): ETGVTQSPTHLIKTRGQQVTLRCSSQSGHNTVSWYQQALGQGPQFIFQYYREEENGRGNFPPRFSGLQFPNYSSELNVNALELDDSALYLCASSLNNLEQYFGPGTRLTVT.

The chain employs TRBV10-3 and TRBJ1-1; D remains unclear. This CDR3 has 13 amino acids. Trimming pared 2 bases from V and 2 bases from J, leaving 6 bases between. CDR1 and CDR2 (germline): ENHRY, SYGVKD. The CDR3 nucleotides read TGTGCCATCAGTGAGGGTGCCAACACTGAAGCTTTCTTT. Translation: CAISEGANTEAFF.

The V gene is TRBV4-2, the J gene TRBJ2-3; 7 bases fit TRBD2. Germline V lookup: CDR1 LGHNA, CDR2 YNFKEQ. Trimming cost V 5 bases and J 3 bases; bases outside gene matches: 11. This CDR3 spans 16 amino acids. The CDR3 loop reads CASSSRTAGETDTQYF. The CDR3 region has the DNA TGTGCCAGCAGCTCGCGTACGGCGGGGGAAACAGATACGCAGTATTTT.

The chain joins TRBV16 to TRBJ2-7; D gene uncertain. Germline V gene data show CDR1 as KGHSY and CDR2 as FQNENV. V lost 1 base to trimming and J lost 5 bases, with 12 bases between them. CDR3 length equals 14 residues. Here the CDR3 DNA reads TGTGCCAGCAGCCAATTCACGCCGTCGGACGAGCAGTACTTC. Translating it yields CASSQFTPSDEQYF. Together with reference TRBV16 and TRBJ2-7, the CDR3 gives the full variable domain: GEEVAQTPKHLVRGEGQKAKLYCAPIKGHSYVFWYQQVLKNEFKFLISFQNENVFDETGMPKERFSAKCLPNSPCSLEIQATKLEDSAVYFCASSQFTPSDEQYFGPGTRLTVT.

In this sample, this clone turned up a few times. This chain connects TRBV7-6 to TRBJ1-2; TRBD1 might be the D (6 bases). V shed 3 bases and J shed 6 bases, with 14 bases lying between them. Germline V lookup: CDR1 SGHVS, CDR2 FNYEAQ. The CDR3 has 14 residues. The CDR3 loop reads CASSFEEGGHGYTF. CDR3 coding DNA: TGTGCCAGCAGCTTTGAGGAGGGGGGGCATGGCTACACCTTC.

The chain links TRBV5-4 to TRBJ1-2, with 10 nucleotides matching TRBD1. The CDR3 has 15 amino acids. The germline V gene encodes CDR1 SGHNT and CDR2 YYREEE (reference sequence). J lost 9 bases, V lost 3 bases, and 11 bases had no gene match. This CDR3 reads CASSWSGDRGISYTF. CDR3 coding DNA: TGTGCCAGCAGCTGGTCCGGGGACAGGGGAATCAGCTACACCTTC.

The V gene is TRBV6-5, the J gene TRBJ1-4; TRBD1 matches at 9 bases. The CDR3 covers 15 residues. The germline V gene encodes CDR1 MNHEY and CDR2 SVGAGI. Germline trimming cut 6 bases from V and 6 bases from J; bases unmatched to any gene: 8. The CDR3 DNA is TGTGCCAGCAGGACCAGGACAGGGGTTTATGAAAAACTGTTTTTT. Its protein is CASRTRTGVYEKLFF.

This rearrangement joins TRBV14 to TRBJ1-2; D may be TRBD1 (6 bases). V lost 2 bases, J lost 6 bases, and 16 bases lay in between. The CDR3 totals 15 residues. CDR1 and CDR2 (germline): SGHDN, FVKESK. The CDR3, as DNA: TGTGCCAGCAGCCAACTGGGCAGGGGCTTCGATGGCTACACCTTC. It is translated as CASSQLGRGFDGYTF.

The chain joins TRBV19 to TRBJ1-2; 7 positions match TRBD1. The CDR3 is made up of 17 amino acids. Germline-derived CDR1 and CDR2 are LNHDA and SQIVND (reference sequence). Germline trimming cut 6 bases from V and 2 bases from J; bases unmatched to any gene: 15. The CDR3 nucleotides are TGTGCCAGTAGGACCCTCGGTGGGGACAGTAGCAACTATGGCTACACCTTC. It translates to CASRTLGGDSSNYGYTF.

The chain joins TRBV5-1 to TRBJ2-3; a possible D gene is TRBD2 (6 bases). CDR3 length equals 19 residues. Germline CDR1 SGHRS, CDR2 YFSETQ. V lost 0 bases to trimming and J lost 0 bases, with 20 bases between them. CDR3 sequence reads: CASSLDSRVRGSSTDTQYF. In DNA form, the CDR3 reads TGCGCCAGCAGCTTGGACTCCAGGGTGCGGGGCTCGAGCACAGATACGCAGTATTTT. Full variable domain (remainder filled in from reference TRBV5-1 and TRBJ2-3): KAGVTQTPRYLIKTRGQQVTLSCSPISGHRSVSWYQQTPGQGLQFLFEYFSETQRNKGNFPGRFSGRQFSNSRSEMNVSTLELGDSALYLCASSLDSRVRGSSTDTQYFGPGTRLTVL.

The rearrangement uses TRBV9 and TRBJ2-1; perhaps TRBD2 as D (6 bases). Germline V gene data show CDR1 as SGDLS and CDR2 as YYNGEE. The V end lost 3 bases, the J end lost 5 bases, and 12 bases lay between the germline ends. The CDR3 is made up of 14 amino acids. The CDR3 spells CASSGGLEHNEQFF. The CDR3 DNA sequence: TGTGCCAGCAGCGGGGGACTGGAACACAATGAGCAGTTCTTC. The variable domain in full, completed from reference TRBV9 and TRBJ2-1, reads DSGVTQTPKHLITATGQRVTLRCSPRSGDLSVYWYQQSLDQGLQFLIQYYNGEERAKGNILERFSAQQFPDLHSELNLSSLELGDSALYFCASSGGLEHNEQFFGPGTRLTVL.

The CDR3, as DNA: TGTGCCAGCAGCTTAGACGGCGGTGGCTACACCTTC. This encodes CASSLDGGGYTF. The chain combines TRBV7-2 with TRBJ1-2, with D hard to call. This CDR3 has 12 amino acids. V dropped 1 base and J dropped 7 bases, with 7 bases sitting between them. Germline CDR1 is SGHTA and CDR2 is FQGNSA.

The V and J genes are TRBV28 and TRBJ1-1, with a possible D match to TRBD1 (6 bases). CDR1 is MDHEN, CDR2 SYDVKM, per germline. There are 16 residues in the CDR3. Trimming cost V 5 bases and J 4 bases, with 20 bases left between them. CDR3 in amino acids: CASSIYSGHFPTEAFF. CDR3 bases: TGTGCCAGCAGTATTTATTCGGGACACTTCCCCACTGAAGCTTTCTTT.

The rearrangement links TRBV27 to TRBJ2-2, with D hard to call. CDR1 MNHEY and CDR2 SMNVEV come from the germline V gene (reference sequence). The CDR3 runs 12 residues. Trimming pared 5 bases from V and 5 bases from J, leaving 6 bases between. The CDR3 sequence is CASSPETGELFF. Written as DNA, the CDR3 is TGTGCCAGCAGTCCCGAGACCGGGGAGCTGTTTTTT.

The chain uses TRBV7-5 and TRBJ1-5; TRBD1, as called in the table, went unchecked against the DNA. TRBV7-5 is recorded as a pseudogene. The CDR3 is made up of 15 amino acids. The CDR3 DNA is TGTGTCAGAAGCTACCGGGACAGTAGCAATCAGCCCCAGCATTTT. Translating gives CVRSYRDSSNQPQHF.

The rearrangement uses TRBV19 and TRBJ2-2; D uncertain. CDR3 size: 14 residues. Germline V gene data show CDR1 as LNHDA and CDR2 as SQIVND (reference sequence). Trimming took 3 bases from V and 3 from J, leaving 8 bases between them. CDR3 in amino acids: CASSILVHTGELFF. Written as DNA, the CDR3 is TGTGCCAGTAGTATCCTAGTCCACACCGGGGAGCTGTTTTTT.

The chain uses TRBV18 and TRBJ2-7; D is ambiguous. Trimming took 3 bases from V and 3 from J, leaving 15 bases between them. Germline assignment: CDR1 KGHSH and CDR2 LQKENI. The CDR3 covers 15 residues. For the CDR3, the DNA is TGTGCCAGCTCACCTACGAACCCCAAAAACTACGAGCAGTACTTC. Its translation is CASSPTNPKNYEQYF.

V usage is TRBV25-1 and J usage is TRBJ2-7, with D tentatively TRBD2 (6 bases). The CDR3 length is 16 residues. The V and J ends lost 0 bases and 6 bases respectively, with 18 bases between them. Germline lookup yields CDR1 MGHDK and CDR2 SYGVNS. The CDR3 spells CASSEYFTGDLPEQYF. CDR3 sequence (DNA): TGTGCCAGCAGTGAATATTTCACGGGGGACCTTCCCGAGCAGTACTTC.

J is TRBJ1-2 and V is TRBV5-1; the D is unclear. Germline CDR1 is SGHRS and CDR2 is YFSETQ. The CDR3 has 15 amino acids. Trimming shortened V by 0 bases and J by 4 bases, and 13 bases separated the two germline ends. CDR3 sequence (DNA): TGCGCCAGCAGCTTGGCCACGGGTGTCGGCTATGGCTACACCTTC. Translated, it gives CASSLATGVGYGYTF.